This TCR beta chain comes out of a study of siplizumab effects on memory and regulatory T cells. Around 94,000 TCR templates underwent assay in each sample. Only in-frame clones appear in the TCRdb table, and some are missing; sequencing was by immunoSEQ multiplex PCR. The sample has 100,000 to 110,000 clones, approximately 94% seen once. On this clone: Its specificity is unknown.

The study, taken as a whole, reports: Proliferating siplizumab-cultured Tregs lacked confirmed suppressive function. The diversity of naive T cells seemed greater than that of memory cells, and their alloresponse contribution seemed major. The study found that siplizumab significantly reduced alloreactive sequences traceable to unstimulated CD4+ memory cells.

Germline V gives CDR1 SGHRS, CDR2 YFSETQ. Trimming at V came to 3 bases and at J to 9 bases, leaving 11 bases not matched to a gene. This CDR3 spans 15 amino acids. The rearrangement uses TRBV5-1 and TRBJ2-1; TRBD2 agrees at 8 bases. The material sequenced was non-Treg CD4+ T cells sorted from blood. The receptor was isolated from a human donor in good health. The CDR3 DNA reads TGCGCCAGCAGCTCCTCCGGGACTAGTATGAGTGAGCAGTTCTTC. Translation gives CASSSSGTSMSEQFF.